This T cell receptor (beta chain) was found in a study of blood T cell repertoires in COVID-19. Study in general: Material from acute and convalescent COVID-19 was sourced from the United States, Italy and Spain. T cells, B-cell-depleted T cells, or PBMCs provided the cDNA or gDNA that served as material.

The authors' processing: The authors estimated nucleated cell counts from reference gene primer amplification. Libraries were prepared by immunoSEQ multiplex PCR; TCRdb keeps only in-frame clonotypes and omits some of them. The V and J calls and clone size are taken from that table; D and trimming were inferred from the DNA. This sample has 110,000 to 150,000 clones, with around 90% found just once. This clone has only a few counts. This CDR3 spans 17 amino acids. Losses at the gene ends were 5 bases for V and 0 bases for J; bases not matched to a gene: 8. Germline-derived CDR1 and CDR2 are SQVTM and ANQGSEA.

Sequenced material: peripheral blood. The chain joins TRBV29-1 to TRBJ1-6, with 9 bases matching TRBD1. The TCR originated in an older man with acute or convalescent COVID-19. CDR3 bases: TGCAGCGTTCGAGGACAGGGGTTGTTCTCCTATAATTCACCCCTCCACTTT. It specifies CSVRGQGLFSYNSPLHF.